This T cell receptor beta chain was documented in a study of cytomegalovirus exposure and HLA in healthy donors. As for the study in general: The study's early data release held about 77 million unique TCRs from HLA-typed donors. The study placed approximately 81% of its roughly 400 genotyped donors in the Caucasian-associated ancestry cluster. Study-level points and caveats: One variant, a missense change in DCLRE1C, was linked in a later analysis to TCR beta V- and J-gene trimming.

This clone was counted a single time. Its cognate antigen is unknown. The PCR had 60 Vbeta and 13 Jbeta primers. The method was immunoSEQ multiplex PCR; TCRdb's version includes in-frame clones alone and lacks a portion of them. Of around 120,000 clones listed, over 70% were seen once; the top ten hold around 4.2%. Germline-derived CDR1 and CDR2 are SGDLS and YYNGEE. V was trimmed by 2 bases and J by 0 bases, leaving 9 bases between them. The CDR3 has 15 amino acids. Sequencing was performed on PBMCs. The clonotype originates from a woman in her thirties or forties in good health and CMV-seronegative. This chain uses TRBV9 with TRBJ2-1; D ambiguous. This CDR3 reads CASSVNPGSYNEQFF. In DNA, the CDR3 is TGTGCCAGCAGCGTTAACCCAGGCTCCTACAATGAGCAGTTCTTC.